This T cell receptor (beta chain) was observed in a study of blood T cell repertoires in COVID-19. Germline CDR1 reads ENHRY; CDR2 reads SYGVKD. Between the trimmed V and J ends, which lost 6 bases and 2 bases, there was a span of 8 bases. The CDR3 is made up of 13 amino acids. The data were produced by immunoSEQ multiplex PCR, yet TCRdb's version contains in-frame clones alone and is incomplete. The repertoire holds more than 85,000 clones, with around 90% as singletons. What was sequenced was peripheral blood. The clonotype was recovered from a human donor with COVID-19, enrolled during active disease. The donor label of this sample is uncertain. V and J are TRBV10-3 and TRBJ1-5; perhaps TRBD1 as D (5 bases). The CDR3 region is CAIRAGGNQPQHF. In DNA, the CDR3 is TGTGCCATCAGAGCGGGGGGCAATCAGCCCCAGCATTTT.